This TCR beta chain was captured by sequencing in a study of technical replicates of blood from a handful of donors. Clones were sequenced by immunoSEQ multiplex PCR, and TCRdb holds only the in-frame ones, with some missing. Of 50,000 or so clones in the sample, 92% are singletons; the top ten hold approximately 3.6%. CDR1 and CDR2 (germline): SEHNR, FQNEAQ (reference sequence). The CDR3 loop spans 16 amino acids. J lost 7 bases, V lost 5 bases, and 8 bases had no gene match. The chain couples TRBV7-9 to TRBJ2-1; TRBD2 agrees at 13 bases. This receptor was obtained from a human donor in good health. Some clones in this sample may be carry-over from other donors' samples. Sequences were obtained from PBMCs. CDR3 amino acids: CASSNRLAGGQNEQFF. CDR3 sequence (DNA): TGTGCCAGCAGCAACAGACTAGCGGGAGGTCAGAATGAGCAGTTCTTC.